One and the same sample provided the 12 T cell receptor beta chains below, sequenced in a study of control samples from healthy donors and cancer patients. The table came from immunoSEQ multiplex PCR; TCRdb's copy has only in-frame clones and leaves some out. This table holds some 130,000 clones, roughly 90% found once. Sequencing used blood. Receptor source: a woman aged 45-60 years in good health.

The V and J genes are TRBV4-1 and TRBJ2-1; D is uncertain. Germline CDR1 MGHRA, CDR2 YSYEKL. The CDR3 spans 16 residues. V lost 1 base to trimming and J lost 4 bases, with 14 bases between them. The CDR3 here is CASSQVGRARYNEQFF. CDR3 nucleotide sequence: TGCGCCAGCAGCCAAGTAGGTAGGGCGCGTTACAATGAGCAGTTCTTC.

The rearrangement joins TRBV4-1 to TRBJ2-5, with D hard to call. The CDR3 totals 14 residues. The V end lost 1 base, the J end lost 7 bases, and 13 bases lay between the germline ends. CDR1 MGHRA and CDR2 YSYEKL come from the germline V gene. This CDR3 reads CASSQASGGVTQYF. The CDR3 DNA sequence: TGCGCCAGCAGCCAAGCCTCGGGTGGTGTGACCCAGTACTTC.

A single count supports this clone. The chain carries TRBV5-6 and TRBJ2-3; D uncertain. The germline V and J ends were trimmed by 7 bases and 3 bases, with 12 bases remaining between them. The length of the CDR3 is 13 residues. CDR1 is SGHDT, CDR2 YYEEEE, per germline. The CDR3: CASRVWATDTQYF. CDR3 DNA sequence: TGTGCCAGCCGCGTTTGGGCGACAGATACGCAGTATTTT.

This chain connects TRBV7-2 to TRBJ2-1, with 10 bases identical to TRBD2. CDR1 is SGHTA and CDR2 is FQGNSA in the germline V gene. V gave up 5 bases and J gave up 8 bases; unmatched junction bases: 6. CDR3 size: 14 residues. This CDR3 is CASSEGLARYEQFF. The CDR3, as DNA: TGTGCCAGCAGCGAGGGACTAGCGAGGTATGAGCAGTTCTTC.

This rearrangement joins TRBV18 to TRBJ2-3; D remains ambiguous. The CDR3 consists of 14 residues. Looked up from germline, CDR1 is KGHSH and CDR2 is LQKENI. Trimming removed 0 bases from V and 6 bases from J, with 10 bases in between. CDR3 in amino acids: CASSPPSRPDTQYF. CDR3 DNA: TGTGCCAGCTCACCACCGTCAAGGCCGGATACGCAGTATTTT.

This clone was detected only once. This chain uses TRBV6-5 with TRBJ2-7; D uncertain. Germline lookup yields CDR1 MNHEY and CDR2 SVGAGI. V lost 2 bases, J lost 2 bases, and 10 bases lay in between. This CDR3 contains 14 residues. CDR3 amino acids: CASSYVGSAYEQYF. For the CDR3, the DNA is TGTGCCAGCAGTTACGTGGGGTCCGCCTACGAGCAGTACTTC.

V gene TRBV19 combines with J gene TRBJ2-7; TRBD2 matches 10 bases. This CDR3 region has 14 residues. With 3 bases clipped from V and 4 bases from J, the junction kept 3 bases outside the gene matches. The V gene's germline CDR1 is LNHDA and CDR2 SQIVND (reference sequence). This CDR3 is CASSMASGRYEQYF. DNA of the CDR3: TGTGCCAGTAGTATGGCTAGCGGGAGATACGAGCAGTACTTC.

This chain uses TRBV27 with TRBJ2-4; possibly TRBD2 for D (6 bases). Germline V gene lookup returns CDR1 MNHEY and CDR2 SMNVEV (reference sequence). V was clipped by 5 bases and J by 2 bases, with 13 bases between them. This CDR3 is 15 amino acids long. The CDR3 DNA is TGTGCCAGCAGTACCTCTAGCGCTACCAAAAACATTCAGTACTTC. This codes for CASSTSSATKNIQYF.

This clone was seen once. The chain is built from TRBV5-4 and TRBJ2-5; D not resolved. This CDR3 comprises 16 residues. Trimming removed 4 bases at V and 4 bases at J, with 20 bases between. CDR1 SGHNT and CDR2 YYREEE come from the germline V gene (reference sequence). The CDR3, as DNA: TGTGCCAGCAGCCTCCCTGGAAGGGCCTCGGGAGAGACCCAGTACTTC. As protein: CASSLPGRASGETQYF.

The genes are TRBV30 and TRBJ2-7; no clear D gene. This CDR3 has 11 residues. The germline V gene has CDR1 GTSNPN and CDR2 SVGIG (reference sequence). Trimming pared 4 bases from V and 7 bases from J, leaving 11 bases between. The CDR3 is CAWTSGVEQYF. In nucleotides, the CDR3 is TGTGCCTGGACCTCCGGCGTTGAGCAGTACTTC. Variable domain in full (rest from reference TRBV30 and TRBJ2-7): SQTIHQWPATLVQPVGSPLSLECTVEGTSNPNLYWYRQAAGRGLQLLFYSVGIGQISSEVPQNLSASRPQDRQFILSSKKLLLSDSGFYLCAWTSGVEQYFGPGTRLTVT.

In DNA form, the CDR3 reads TGTGCCAGCACCGCAGCCAGATTCTTGGGTGAGCAGTTCTTC. It yields the protein CASTAARFLGEQFF. The chain uses TRBV14 and TRBJ2-1; no clear D. Germline CDR1 is SGHDN and CDR2 is FVKESK. Trimming stripped 7 bases from V and 9 bases from J, with 19 bases between. The CDR3 is 14 amino acids. The full variable domain, with the rest looked up from reference TRBV14 and TRBJ2-1, is EAGVTQFPSHSVIEKGQTVTLRCDPISGHDNLYWYRRVMGKEIKFLLHFVKESKQDESGMPNNRFLAERTGGTYSTLKVQPAELEDSGVYFCASTAARFLGEQFFGPGTRLTVL.

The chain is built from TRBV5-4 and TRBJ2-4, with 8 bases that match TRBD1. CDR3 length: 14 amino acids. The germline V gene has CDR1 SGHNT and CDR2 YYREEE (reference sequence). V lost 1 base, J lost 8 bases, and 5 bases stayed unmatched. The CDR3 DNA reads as TGTGCCAGCAGCTTGACGACAGGGGCGGACATTCAGTACTTC. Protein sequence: CASSLTTGADIQYF.